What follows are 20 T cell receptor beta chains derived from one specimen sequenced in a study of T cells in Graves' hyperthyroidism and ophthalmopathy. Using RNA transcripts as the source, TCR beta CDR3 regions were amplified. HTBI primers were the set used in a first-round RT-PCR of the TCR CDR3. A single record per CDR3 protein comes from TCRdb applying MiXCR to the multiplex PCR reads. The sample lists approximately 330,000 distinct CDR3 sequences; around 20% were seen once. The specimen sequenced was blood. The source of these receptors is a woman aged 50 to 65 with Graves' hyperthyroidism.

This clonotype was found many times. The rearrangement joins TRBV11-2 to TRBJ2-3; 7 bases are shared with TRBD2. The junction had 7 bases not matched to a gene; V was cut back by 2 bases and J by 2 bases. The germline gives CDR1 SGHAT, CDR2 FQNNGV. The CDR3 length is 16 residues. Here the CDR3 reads CASSLRLADLTDTQYF. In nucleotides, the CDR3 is TGTGCCAGCAGCTTAAGGCTAGCGGACCTCACAGATACGCAGTATTTT.

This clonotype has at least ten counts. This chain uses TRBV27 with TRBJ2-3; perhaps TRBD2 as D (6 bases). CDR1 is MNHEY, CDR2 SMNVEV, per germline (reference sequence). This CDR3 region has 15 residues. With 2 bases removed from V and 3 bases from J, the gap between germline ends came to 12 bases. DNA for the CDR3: TGTGCCAGCAGTTTAACGGGGAGGTGGACAGATACGCAGTATTTT. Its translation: CASSLTGRWTDTQYF.

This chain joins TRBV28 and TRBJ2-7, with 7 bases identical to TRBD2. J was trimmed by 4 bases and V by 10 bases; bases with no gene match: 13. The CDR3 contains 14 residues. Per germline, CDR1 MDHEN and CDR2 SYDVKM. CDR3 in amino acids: CATGGYRRSYEQYF. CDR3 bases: TGTGCCACCGGGGGGTACAGGCGCTCTTACGAGCAGTACTTC.

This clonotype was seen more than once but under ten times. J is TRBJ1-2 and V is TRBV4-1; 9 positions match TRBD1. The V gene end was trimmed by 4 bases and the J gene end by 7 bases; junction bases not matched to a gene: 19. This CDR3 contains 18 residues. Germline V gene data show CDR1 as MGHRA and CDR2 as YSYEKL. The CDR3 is CASSPAISLRQGVGGYTF. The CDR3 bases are TGCGCCAGCAGCCCCGCGATTAGTCTGAGACAGGGGGTTGGTGGCTACACCTTC.

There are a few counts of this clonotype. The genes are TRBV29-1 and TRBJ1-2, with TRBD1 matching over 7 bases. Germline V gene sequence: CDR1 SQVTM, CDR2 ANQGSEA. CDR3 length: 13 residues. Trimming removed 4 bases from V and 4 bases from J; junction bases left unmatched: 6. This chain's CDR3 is CSVGQGEIYGYTF. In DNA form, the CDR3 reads TGCAGCGTTGGACAGGGTGAAATCTATGGCTACACCTTC.

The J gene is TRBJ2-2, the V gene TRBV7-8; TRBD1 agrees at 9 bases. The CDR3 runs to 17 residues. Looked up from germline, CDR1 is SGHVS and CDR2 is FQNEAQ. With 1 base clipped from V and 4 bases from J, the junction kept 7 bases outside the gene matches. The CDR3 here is CASSLERTGESTGELFF. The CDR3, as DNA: TGTGCCAGCAGCTTAGAACGGACAGGGGAAAGCACCGGGGAGCTGTTTTTT.

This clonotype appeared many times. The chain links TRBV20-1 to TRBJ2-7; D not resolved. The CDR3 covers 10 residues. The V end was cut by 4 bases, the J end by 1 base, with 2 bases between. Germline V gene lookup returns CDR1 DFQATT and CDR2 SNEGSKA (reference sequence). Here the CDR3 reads CSAISYEQYF. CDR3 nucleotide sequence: TGCAGTGCTATTTCCTACGAGCAGTACTTC.

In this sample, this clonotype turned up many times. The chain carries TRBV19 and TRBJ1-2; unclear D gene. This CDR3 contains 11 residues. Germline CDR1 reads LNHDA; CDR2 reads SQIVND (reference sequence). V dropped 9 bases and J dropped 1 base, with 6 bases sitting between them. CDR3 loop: CASSYNYGYTF. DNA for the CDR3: TGTGCCAGCAGTTATAACTATGGCTACACCTTC.

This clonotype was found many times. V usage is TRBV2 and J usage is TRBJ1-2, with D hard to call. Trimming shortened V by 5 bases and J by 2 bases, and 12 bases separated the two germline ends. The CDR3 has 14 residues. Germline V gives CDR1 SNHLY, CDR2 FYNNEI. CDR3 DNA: TGTGCCAGCAGTTTGGGAGGCCTCAACTATGGCTACACCTTC. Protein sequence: CASSLGGLNYGYTF.

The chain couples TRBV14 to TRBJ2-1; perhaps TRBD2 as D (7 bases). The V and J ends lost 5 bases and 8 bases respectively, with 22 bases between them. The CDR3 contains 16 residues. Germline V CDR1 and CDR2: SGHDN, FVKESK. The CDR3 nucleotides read TGTGCCAGCAGCTGGGGGCCAGGCGGGAGAGACCATGAGCAGTTCTTC. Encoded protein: CASSWGPGGRDHEQFF.

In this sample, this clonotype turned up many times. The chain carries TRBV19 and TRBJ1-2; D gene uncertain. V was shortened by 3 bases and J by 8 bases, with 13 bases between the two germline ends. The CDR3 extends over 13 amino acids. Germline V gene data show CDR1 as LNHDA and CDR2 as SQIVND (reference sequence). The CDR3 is CASSILDRYGYTF. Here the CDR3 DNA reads TGTGCCAGTAGTATTCTTGACCGTTACGGCTACACCTTC.

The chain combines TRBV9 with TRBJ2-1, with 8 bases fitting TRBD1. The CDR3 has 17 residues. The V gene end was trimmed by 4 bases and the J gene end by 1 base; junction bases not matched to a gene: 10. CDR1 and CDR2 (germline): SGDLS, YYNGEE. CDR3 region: CASSLIPGGVSYNEQFF. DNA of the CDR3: TGTGCCAGCAGCCTAATCCCAGGGGGCGTATCCTACAATGAGCAGTTCTTC.

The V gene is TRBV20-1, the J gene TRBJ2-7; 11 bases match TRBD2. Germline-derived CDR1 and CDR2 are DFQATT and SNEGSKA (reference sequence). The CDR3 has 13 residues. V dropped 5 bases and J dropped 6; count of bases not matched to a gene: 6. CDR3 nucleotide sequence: TGCAGTGCTTTTAGCGGGAGGGCCGGCGAGCAGTACTTC. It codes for CSAFSGRAGEQYF.

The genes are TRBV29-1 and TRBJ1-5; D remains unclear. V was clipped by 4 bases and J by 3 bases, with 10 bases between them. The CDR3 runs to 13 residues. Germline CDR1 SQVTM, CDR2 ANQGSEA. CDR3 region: CSVGAGNNQPQHF. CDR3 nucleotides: TGCAGCGTTGGAGCGGGGAACAATCAGCCCCAGCATTTT.

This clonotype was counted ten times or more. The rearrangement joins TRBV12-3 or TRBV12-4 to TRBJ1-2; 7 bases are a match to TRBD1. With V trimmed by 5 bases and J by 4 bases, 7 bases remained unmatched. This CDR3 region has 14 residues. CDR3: CASSNPGTVYGYTF. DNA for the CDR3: TGTGCCAGCAGTAACCCAGGGACAGTCTATGGCTACACCTTC.

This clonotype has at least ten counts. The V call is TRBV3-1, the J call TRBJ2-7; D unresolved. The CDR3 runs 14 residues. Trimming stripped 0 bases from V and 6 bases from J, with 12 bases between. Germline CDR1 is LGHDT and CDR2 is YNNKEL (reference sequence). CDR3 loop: CASSQEVYSTEQYF. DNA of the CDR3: TGTGCCAGCAGCCAAGAGGTTTACAGCACCGAGCAGTACTTC.

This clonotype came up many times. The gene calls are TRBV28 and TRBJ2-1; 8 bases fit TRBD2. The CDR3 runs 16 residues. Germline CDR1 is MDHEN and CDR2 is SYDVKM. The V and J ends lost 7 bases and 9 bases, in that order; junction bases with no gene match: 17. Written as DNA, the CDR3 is TGTGCCAGCACCCTGCGGGGCGGGAGGATTGGTAGTGAGCAGTTCTTC. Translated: CASTLRGGRIGSEQFF.

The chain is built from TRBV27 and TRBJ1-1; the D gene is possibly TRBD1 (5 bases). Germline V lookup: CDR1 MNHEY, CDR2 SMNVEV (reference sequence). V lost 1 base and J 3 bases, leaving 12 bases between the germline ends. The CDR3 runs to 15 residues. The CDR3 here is CASSLFQGPHTEAFF. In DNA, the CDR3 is TGTGCCAGCAGTTTATTTCAGGGACCCCACACTGAAGCTTTCTTT.

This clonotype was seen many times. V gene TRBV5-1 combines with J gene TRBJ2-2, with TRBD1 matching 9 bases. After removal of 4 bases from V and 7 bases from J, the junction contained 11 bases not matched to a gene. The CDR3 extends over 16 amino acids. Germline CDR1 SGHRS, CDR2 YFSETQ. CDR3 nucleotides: TGCGCCAGCAGCCGGGAAGGGGACAGGGCGGTCGGGGAGCTGTTTTTT. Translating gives CASSREGDRAVGELFF.

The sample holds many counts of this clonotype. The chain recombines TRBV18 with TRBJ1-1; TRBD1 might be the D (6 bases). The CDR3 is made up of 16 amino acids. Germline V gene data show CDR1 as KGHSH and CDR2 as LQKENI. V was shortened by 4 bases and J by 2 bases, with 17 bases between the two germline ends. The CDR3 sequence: CASSLDRRSFNTEAFF. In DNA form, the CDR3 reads TGTGCCAGCTCACTCGACAGGCGCTCTTTCAACACTGAAGCTTTCTTT.